These 18 T cell receptor beta chains share one sample of origin, sequenced in a study of blood T cell repertoires in COVID-19. The repertoire was sequenced with immunoSEQ multiplex PCR; TCRdb's copy has only in-frame clones and lacks some. This sample carries about 230,000 clones, around 84% of them seen once, and the ten largest clones take about 16%. Material: PBMCs or T cells enriched from blood (not recorded which). The source is a man between 18 and 35 years old who had recovered from COVID-19.

Notes on this clone: Since a much larger clone is just one base distant, this may be a read error. The same CDR3 also results from other DNA sequences found in this sample. V is TRBV6-5 and J is TRBJ1-6, with 9 bases that match TRBD1. The trim removed 0 bases at V and 8 bases at J, leaving 2 bases unmatched. The germline V gene has CDR1 MNHEY and CDR2 SVGAGI. The CDR3 has 15 residues. For the CDR3, the DNA is TGTGCCAGCAGTTACTCGCGGACAGGGGATTCACCCCTCCACTTT. Translation gives CASSYSRTGDSPLHF.

The chain employs TRBV9 and TRBJ2-5, with D tentatively TRBD2 (7 bases). Germline CDR1 reads SGDLS; CDR2 reads YYNGEE. V lost 4 bases and J 4 bases, leaving 17 bases between the germline ends. The CDR3 consists of 15 residues. The chain's CDR3 is CASSQGGRGGETQYF. The CDR3 nucleotides read TGTGCCAGCAGCCAGGGCGGGAGAGGGGGAGAGACCCAGTACTTC.

This rearrangement joins TRBV7-6 to TRBJ1-6, with D perhaps TRBD1 (6 bases). There are 18 residues in the CDR3. Trimming stripped 2 bases from V and 9 bases from J, with 23 bases between. Germline CDR1 is SGHVS and CDR2 is FNYEAQ. CDR3: CASSLSVRRQVKCSPLHF. The CDR3 bases are TGTGCCAGCAGCTTATCAGTGCGCCGACAGGTAAAATGTTCACCCCTCCACTTT.

The rearrangement links TRBV19 to TRBJ2-6; TRBD1 agrees at 8 bases. CDR3 length: 18 amino acids. Unmatched junction bases numbered 9, after V lost 5 bases and J lost 0 bases. Looked up from germline, CDR1 is LNHDA and CDR2 is SQIVND (reference sequence). CDR3 coding DNA: TGTGCCAGTAGTCCGGACAGGGTTTGGACCTCTGGGGCCAACGTCCTGACTTTC. This translates into CASSPDRVWTSGANVLTF.

The V call is TRBV2, the J call TRBJ2-5; tentative D call: TRBD2 (6 bases). Germline assignment: CDR1 SNHLY and CDR2 FYNNEI. The CDR3 contains 15 residues. Trimming stripped 4 bases from V and 4 bases from J, with 16 bases between. For the CDR3, the DNA is TGTGCCAGCAGTGCCCAGTTGAGGGGAGGAGAGACCCAGTACTTC. It is translated as CASSAQLRGGETQYF. The full variable domain, with the rest looked up from reference TRBV2 and TRBJ2-5, is EPEVTQTPSHQVTQMGQEVILRCVPISNHLYFYWYRQILGQKVEFLVSFYNNEISEKSEIFDDQFSVERPDGSNFTLKIRSTKLEDSAMYFCASSAQLRGGETQYFGPGTRLLVL.

In its sample, this clone was seen a few times. The rearrangement joins TRBV5-1 to TRBJ1-1, with 8 bases matching TRBD1. V was pared by 2 bases and J by 8 bases, with 8 bases of the junction left unmatched. Germline-derived CDR1 and CDR2 are SGHRS and YFSETQ. The CDR3 spans 14 residues. CDR3 sequence reads: CASSFQGARTEAFF. CDR3 in DNA: TGCGCCAGCAGCTTTCAGGGGGCCAGAACCGAAGCTTTCTTT.

The chain recombines TRBV19 with TRBJ2-7; the match to TRBD1 covers 12 bases. The CDR3 contains 16 residues. CDR1 is LNHDA and CDR2 is SQIVND in the germline V gene (reference sequence). With 2 bases clipped from V and 3 bases from J, the junction kept 5 bases outside the gene matches. CDR3 loop: CASSITGTGGHYEQYF. The CDR3, as DNA: TGTGCCAGTAGTATAACCGGGACAGGGGGCCACTACGAGCAGTACTTC.

This clone turned up a few times. The chain carries TRBV18 and TRBJ2-3; a possible D gene is TRBD1 (7 bases). V lost 3 bases and J lost 0, with 13 bases in between. Germline V lookup: CDR1 KGHSH, CDR2 LQKENI. The CDR3 length is 16 residues. The CDR3 loop is CASSPPGGYSTDTQYF. The CDR3 nucleotides read TGTGCCAGCTCACCCCCAGGGGGGTATAGCACAGATACGCAGTATTTT.

The genes are TRBV7-9 and TRBJ1-6, with a tentative D call TRBD1 (6 bases). Germline CDR1 and CDR2: SEHNR and FQNEAQ (reference sequence). Trimming shortened V by 5 bases and J by 10 bases, and 18 bases separated the two germline ends. This CDR3 contains 15 residues. As DNA, the CDR3 is TGTGCCAGCAGCGTCGTACTGGGGGCTGGATCACCCCTCCACTTT. It codes for CASSVVLGAGSPLHF.

The chain is built from TRBV28 and TRBJ2-7; TRBD2 is a possible D gene (6 bases). Trimming pared 5 bases from V and 5 bases from J, leaving 16 bases between. The CDR3 covers 14 residues. Germline V lookup: CDR1 MDHEN, CDR2 SYDVKM. The DNA for the CDR3 is TGTGCCAGCAGTCCGGGGACTTGGGCGGACGAGCAGTACTTC. It is translated as CASSPGTWADEQYF.

The chain joins TRBV19 to TRBJ1-6, with TRBD1 matching 10 bases. Germline trimming cut 4 bases from V and 10 bases from J; bases unmatched to any gene: 10. The CDR3 contains 16 residues. Germline V gene sequence: CDR1 LNHDA, CDR2 SQIVND (reference sequence). The CDR3 region has the DNA TGTGCCAGTAGTACCCAACCGGGACAGGGGCGGTCACCCCTCCACTTT. Translation gives CASSTQPGQGRSPLHF.

The sample holds one count of this clone. The sample carries other DNA sequences with the same CDR3. The V call is TRBV28, the J call TRBJ1-2; D uncertain. The CDR3 is 12 residues long. CDR1 MDHEN and CDR2 SYDVKM come from the germline V gene. Trimming stripped 5 bases from V and 4 bases from J, with 8 bases between. CDR3 nucleotide sequence: TGTGCCAGCAGTCCCCCGGGCTATGGCTACACCTTC. Translation gives CASSPPGYGYTF.

This clone was detected only once. V gene TRBV30 combines with J gene TRBJ1-5, with D perhaps matching TRBD1 (6 bases). Germline loops: CDR1 GTSNPN, CDR2 SVGIG (reference sequence). The CDR3 loop spans 15 amino acids. Trimming left V 0 bases short and J 5 bases short, with 14 bases between. The CDR3 sequence is CAWSVPRGGDQPQHF. Written as DNA, the CDR3 is TGTGCCTGGAGTGTACCTAGGGGGGGCGATCAGCCCCAGCATTTT.

The rearrangement joins TRBV7-2 to TRBJ1-5; D perhaps matches TRBD1 (6 bases). Germline CDR1 SGHTA, CDR2 FQGNSA. The CDR3 spans 14 residues. The ends were cut back, 5 bases at V and 7 bases at J, with 15 bases in the middle. The CDR3 DNA sequence: TGTGCCAGCAGCGCGGTAGGGGGTAGCCAGCCCCAGCATTTT. Residues: CASSAVGGSQPQHF. Filled out from reference TRBV7-2 and TRBJ1-5, the complete variable domain reads GAGVSQSPSNKVTEKGKDVELRCDPISGHTALYWYRQSLGQGLEFLIYFQGNSAPDKSGLPSDRFSAERTGGSVSTLTIQRTQQEDSAVYLCASSAVGGSQPQHFGDGTRLSIL.

The gene calls are TRBV3-1 (or the pseudogene TRBV3-2) and TRBJ1-1; TRBD1 might be the D (6 bases). The V gene's germline CDR1 is LGHDT and CDR2 YNNKEL (reference sequence). V lost 4 bases and J 1 base, leaving 7 bases between the germline ends. CDR3 length: 13 amino acids. The CDR3 is CASSPQGNTEAFF. The CDR3 DNA follows: TGTGCCAGCAGCCCACAGGGGAACACTGAAGCTTTCTTT.

The genes are TRBV30 and TRBJ1-2, with TRBD1 as a possible D gene (6 bases). V dropped 4 bases and J dropped 3 bases, with 12 bases sitting between them. This CDR3 region has 13 residues. CDR1 and CDR2 from the germline V gene are GTSNPN and SVGIG (reference sequence). In DNA, the CDR3 is TGTGCCTGGAATGAAGGGGGAGACTATGGCTACACCTTC. Translating it yields CAWNEGGDYGYTF.

This chain uses TRBV5-1 with TRBJ1-1, with a weak D call TRBD1 (6 bases). The CDR3 spans 15 residues. The V and J ends lost 4 bases and 3 bases respectively, with 16 bases between them. The germline V gene encodes CDR1 SGHRS and CDR2 YFSETQ. The CDR3 is CASSPTGQTHTEAFF. Written as DNA, the CDR3 is TGCGCCAGCAGCCCCACCGGACAGACGCACACTGAAGCTTTCTTT.

J is TRBJ2-3 and V is TRBV30, with D maybe TRBD2 (6 bases). Trimming took 3 bases from V and 4 from J, leaving 17 bases between them. Germline values: CDR1 GTSNPN, CDR2 SVGIG (reference sequence). The CDR3 runs to 15 residues. The CDR3 spells CAWSAGLAESDTQYF. DNA for the CDR3: TGTGCCTGGAGCGCGGGACTTGCAGAATCAGATACGCAGTATTTT.